A single sample gave rise to the 9 T cell receptor beta chains below, sequenced in a study of early T cells in non-severe SARS-CoV-2 infection. TCRdb re-analysed the 5' RACE reads in MiXCR, keeping a single row per CDR3 protein. In the table there are about 84,000 distinct CDR3 sequences, around 10% of which are singletons. Sequencing used whole blood. These receptors came from an adult who was a healthcare worker with PCR-confirmed SARS-CoV-2 infection or an uninfected control (not recorded which).

The table lists this clonotype with many counts. This chain connects TRBV24-1 to TRBJ2-2; D may be TRBD1 (5 bases). CDR3 size: 13 residues. The V end was cut by 4 bases, the J end by 4 bases, with 6 bases between. The germline gives CDR1 KGHDR, CDR2 SFDVKD. Written as DNA, the CDR3 is TGTGCCACCAGTGACAGGGTCACCGGGGAGCTGTTTTTT. Its protein product is CATSDRVTGELFF.

There are many counts of this clonotype. The chain combines TRBV4-1 with TRBJ2-7; D may correspond to TRBD1 or TRBD2 (6 bases each). V was shortened by 1 base and J by 7 bases, with 20 bases between the two germline ends. The CDR3 totals 16 residues. Per the germline V gene, CDR1 is MGHRA and CDR2 is YSYEKL. In DNA, the CDR3 is TGCGCCAGCAGCCAAGCCTCGGAAGGGGGGCGAGGGGAGCAGTACTTC. Its translation is CASSQASEGGRGEQYF.

This clonotype was counted only a few times. The V call is TRBV29-1, the J call TRBJ2-5, with 11 bases that match TRBD1. The V gene's germline CDR1 is SQVTM and CDR2 ANQGSEA. The CDR3 consists of 12 residues. After removal of 8 bases from V and 5 bases from J, the junction contained 4 bases not matched to a gene. The CDR3 loop reads CSSRTGGETQYF. The DNA of the CDR3 is TGCAGCAGCAGGACAGGGGGCGAGACCCAGTACTTC.

CDR3 in DNA: TGTGCCAGCAGCTTAAAGGGACAGATGAACACTGAAGCTTTCTTT. Amino acids: CASSLKGQMNTEAFF. V usage is TRBV11-2 and J usage is TRBJ1-1; TRBD1 matches 7 bases. This CDR3 has 15 residues. V dropped 2 bases and J dropped 0; count of bases not matched to a gene: 3. Germline CDR1 reads SGHAT; CDR2 reads FQNNGV.

This clonotype was observed a handful of times. This chain connects TRBV28 to TRBJ1-4; D is perhaps TRBD1 (5 bases). The CDR3 runs to 15 residues. The ends were cut back, 7 bases at V and 8 bases at J, with 20 bases in the middle. Germline CDR1 and CDR2: MDHEN and SYDVKM. The chain's CDR3 is CASTTQEAGKEKLFF. CDR3 in DNA: TGTGCCAGCACCACTCAAGAGGCAGGGAAAGAAAAACTGTTTTTT.

In its sample, this clonotype was seen a few times. The chain couples TRBV29-1 to TRBJ2-3, with 9 bases aligning to TRBD2. After removal of 3 bases from V and 5 bases from J, the junction contained 6 bases not matched to a gene. This CDR3 has 14 amino acids. CDR1 and CDR2 (germline): SQVTM, ANQGSEA. CDR3 nucleotide sequence: TGCAGCGTTGATCTGACTAGCGGACTAGATACGCAGTATTTT. It codes for CSVDLTSGLDTQYF.

This clonotype was observed at least ten times. This chain links TRBV6-2 or TRBV6-3 with TRBJ2-5; maybe TRBD2 (5 bases). Germline loops: CDR1 MNHEY, CDR2 SVGEGT. This CDR3 has 14 amino acids. V shed 5 bases and J shed 4 bases, with 14 bases lying between them. CDR3 loop: CASSNRRTSETQYF. DNA for the CDR3: TGTGCCAGCAGTAACCGCAGGACTTCAGAGACCCAGTACTTC.

This clonotype was seen a handful of times. The V gene is TRBV9, the J gene TRBJ2-3; D not resolved. The length of the CDR3 is 13 residues. Germline CDR1 is SGDLS and CDR2 is YYNGEE. Trimming left V 2 bases short and J 3 bases short, with 7 bases between. Here the CDR3 reads CASSVDGTDTQYF. The CDR3 nucleotides read TGTGCCAGCAGCGTGGACGGGACAGATACGCAGTATTTT. Full variable domain (missing parts from reference TRBV9 and TRBJ2-3): DSGVTQTPKHLITATGQRVTLRCSPRSGDLSVYWYQQSLDQGLQFLIQYYNGEERAKGNILERFSAQQFPDLHSELNLSSLELGDSALYFCASSVDGTDTQYFGPGTRLTVL.

This clonotype was picked up a small number of times. The CDR3 loop is CASSKVRNTIYF. The CDR3 DNA sequence: TGTGCCAGCAGCAAAGTGCGAAACACCATATATTTT. V and J are TRBV7-3 and TRBJ1-3; D remains unclear. Trimming removed 5 bases from V and 5 bases from J, with 7 bases in between. CDR1 and CDR2 (germline): SGHTA, FQGTGA. The CDR3 loop spans 12 amino acids.